The 22 T cell receptor beta chains given below trace back to one sample, sequenced in a study of CD8+ T cells in alopecia areata. cDNA reverse transcribed from extracted RNA served as the sequencing template. TCRdb keeps only in-frame clones here, not all; method: immunoSEQ multiplex PCR. The sample has some 190,000 clones, less than 70% seen once. Stated treatment: oral pan-JAK inhibitor, 5-10 mg twice daily. The sample in question was CD4+ T cells sorted from blood, obtained around week 50, from a patient treated with tofacitinib. These receptors originate from a human donor with alopecia areata.

This sequence joins TRBV5-1 and TRBJ2-3; 9 bases agree with TRBD2. This CDR3 is 15 amino acids long. The J segment lost 7 bases and the V segment lost 0 bases, leaving 6 bases of the junction unmatched. The germline CDR1 and CDR2 sequences are SGHRS and YFSETQ. In DNA, the CDR3 is TGCGCCAGCAGCTTGGAGACTAGCGGTGGGAATACGCAGTATTTT. It encodes CASSLETSGGNTQYF. Based on the CDR3 plus reference TRBV5-1 and TRBJ2-3, the full variable domain is KAGVTQTPRYLIKTRGQQVTLSCSPISGHRSVSWYQQTPGQGLQFLFEYFSETQRNKGNFPGRFSGRQFSNSRSEMNVSTLELGDSALYLCASSLETSGGNTQYFGPGTRLTVL.

This chain uses TRBV30 with TRBJ1-6; TRBD1 agrees at 7 bases. V trimming: 1 base; J trimming: 7 bases; junction bases outside the gene matches: 4. The V gene's germline CDR1 is GTSNPN and CDR2 SVGIG (reference sequence). This CDR3 region has 14 residues. CDR3 region: CAWSEPGQNSPLHF. DNA of the CDR3: TGTGCCTGGAGTGAGCCGGGACAGAATTCACCCCTCCACTTT.

The sample holds a few counts of this clone. The CDR3 loop is CAWQGDGYTF. The CDR3 bases are TGTGCCTGGCAGGGGGATGGCTACACCTTC. J is TRBJ1-2 and V is TRBV30; 7 bases line up with TRBD1. This CDR3 is built from 10 residues. Losses at the gene ends were 5 bases for V and 6 bases for J; bases not matched to a gene: 0. Germline assignment: CDR1 GTSNPN and CDR2 SVGIG (reference sequence).

The CDR3 coding sequence is TGCGCCAGCAGCCAAGCCTGGGGGGGAGATCATGGCTACACCTTC. Translation gives CASSQAWGGDHGYTF. V usage is TRBV4-3 and J usage is TRBJ1-2, with D possibly matching TRBD1 (5 bases). The CDR3 length is 15 residues. V lost 1 base and J 6 bases, leaving 15 bases between the germline ends. The germline CDR1 and CDR2 sequences are LGHNA and YSLEER.

This chain links TRBV5-6 with TRBJ1-2; the D gene is possibly TRBD1 (5 bases). With 0 bases removed from V and 9 bases from J, the gap between germline ends came to 12 bases. The CDR3 consists of 13 residues. The germline V gene has CDR1 SGHDT and CDR2 YYEEEE. The CDR3 reads CASSLGDPRSYTF. The DNA for the CDR3 is TGTGCCAGCAGCTTGGGGGACCCTCGAAGCTACACCTTC.

In its sample, this clone was seen once. This chain uses TRBV5-1 with TRBJ1-1; no definite D call. The CDR3 extends over 12 amino acids. V lost 4 bases and J 8 bases, leaving 12 bases between the germline ends. Germline assignment: CDR1 SGHRS and CDR2 YFSETQ. The CDR3 DNA is TGCGCCAGCAGCCTGGCGGGGATCGAAGCTTTCTTT. Protein: CASSLAGIEAFF.

The chain has TRBV19 and TRBJ2-1, with D perhaps matching TRBD2 (6 bases). This CDR3 has 15 residues. Per germline, CDR1 LNHDA and CDR2 SQIVND (reference sequence). Trimming removed 1 base at V and 8 bases at J, with 15 bases between. CDR3 sequence: CASSIGSSRDYEQFF. The CDR3 nucleotides read TGTGCCAGTAGTATAGGGTCTAGCAGGGACTATGAGCAGTTCTTC.

This clone was seen a single time. CDR3 nucleotide sequence: TGTGCCAGCAGAAGGGGCGAGGACACTGAAGCTTTCTTT. It specifies CASRRGEDTEAFF. This rearrangement joins TRBV2 to TRBJ1-1; D is perhaps TRBD1 (5 bases). Germline-derived CDR1 and CDR2 are SNHLY and FYNNEI. The CDR3 contains 13 residues. The V end was cut by 6 bases, the J end by 3 bases, with 11 bases between.

The V and J genes are TRBV29-1 and TRBJ2-5; D gene unclear. The V end was cut by 3 bases, the J end by 0 bases, with 5 bases between. This CDR3 is 12 amino acids long. CDR1 and CDR2 from the germline V gene are SQVTM and ANQGSEA. The CDR3 coding sequence is TGCAGCGTTGACAGGTACCAAGAGACCCAGTACTTC. This codes for CSVDRYQETQYF.

This clone has just a few counts. The chain uses TRBV29-1 and TRBJ2-1; weak D call: TRBD1 (5 bases). The germline CDR1 and CDR2 sequences are SQVTM and ANQGSEA. This CDR3 region has 15 residues. Trimming stripped 6 bases from V and 0 bases from J, with 15 bases between. This CDR3 reads CSVGARISSYNEQFF. The CDR3, as DNA: TGCAGCGTAGGGGCACGGATAAGCTCCTACAATGAGCAGTTCTTC.

This sequence joins TRBV5-1 and TRBJ2-7; D is unclear. This CDR3 has 14 residues. The germline V and J ends were trimmed by 0 bases and 3 bases, with 10 bases remaining between them. In germline, CDR1 is SGHRS, CDR2 YFSETQ. The CDR3 protein is CASSLGAGNYEQYF. The CDR3 DNA sequence: TGCGCCAGCAGCTTGGGGGCAGGAAACTACGAGCAGTACTTC. Filled out from reference TRBV5-1 and TRBJ2-7, the complete variable domain reads KAGVTQTPRYLIKTRGQQVTLSCSPISGHRSVSWYQQTPGQGLQFLFEYFSETQRNKGNFPGRFSGRQFSNSRSEMNVSTLELGDSALYLCASSLGAGNYEQYFGPGTRLTVT.

This clone was detected a few times. The V gene is TRBV5-1, the J gene TRBJ1-1, with D hard to call. CDR1 is SGHRS, CDR2 YFSETQ, per germline. The ends were cut back, 0 bases at V and 1 base at J, with 7 bases in the middle. CDR3 length: 14 residues. The CDR3 reads CASSLAGQNTEAFF. CDR3 nucleotides: TGCGCCAGCAGCTTGGCCGGGCAGAACACTGAAGCTTTCTTT.

The chain combines TRBV29-1 with TRBJ1-2, with D uncertain. CDR1 is SQVTM, CDR2 ANQGSEA, per germline. Between the trimmed V and J ends, which lost 6 bases and 2 bases, there was a span of 10 bases. This CDR3 has 12 amino acids. Here the CDR3 reads CSVDKRNYGYTF. The CDR3 bases are TGCAGCGTAGACAAGCGGAACTATGGCTACACCTTC.

V and J are TRBV29-1 and TRBJ2-1, with 7 positions matching TRBD1. The CDR3 has 14 amino acids. The germline V gene has CDR1 SQVTM and CDR2 ANQGSEA. V shed 3 bases and J 2 bases; nucleotides not matched to a gene: 4. The CDR3 spells CSVDRDRAYNEQFF. The DNA of the CDR3 is TGCAGCGTTGACCGGGACAGAGCCTACAATGAGCAGTTCTTC.

This clone was detected a few times. The V call is TRBV19, the J call TRBJ2-1, with 7 bases aligning to TRBD1. Trimming took 4 bases from V and 8 from J; bases not matched to a gene: 2. Germline V CDR1 and CDR2: LNHDA, SQIVND (reference sequence). The CDR3 consists of 12 residues. CDR3 sequence (DNA): TGTGCCAGTAGTAAACAGGGGTATGAGCAGTTCTTC. It yields the protein CASSKQGYEQFF.

The J gene is TRBJ2-5, the V gene TRBV7-2, with TRBD2 as a possible D gene (5 bases). The germline CDR1 and CDR2 sequences are SGHTA and FQGNSA. The CDR3 sequence is 14 residues long. Trimming left V 5 bases short and J 1 base short, with 11 bases between. DNA of the CDR3: TGTGCCAGCAGCCCCACTAGAACCCAAGAGACCCAGTACTTC. Translation gives CASSPTRTQETQYF.

The chain has TRBV30 and TRBJ2-7; D may match TRBD1 or TRBD2 (5 bases each). The CDR3 runs to 13 residues. The V end was cut by 1 base, the J end by 4 bases, with 11 bases between. Per the germline V gene, CDR1 is GTSNPN and CDR2 is SVGIG (reference sequence). The CDR3 nucleotides read TGTGCCTGGAGTGCGGGGCGCCTTTACGAGCAGTACTTC. It yields the protein CAWSAGRLYEQYF. Combining the CDR3 with reference TRBV30 and TRBJ2-7 gives the whole variable domain SQTIHQWPATLVQPVGSPLSLECTVEGTSNPNLYWYRQAAGRGLQLLFYSVGIGQISSEVPQNLSASRPQDRQFILSSKKLLLSDSGFYLCAWSAGRLYEQYFGPGTRLTVT.

This clone was recorded a few times. The chain is built from TRBV5-6 and TRBJ1-1; unclear D gene. This CDR3 has 13 residues. CDR1 is SGHDT and CDR2 is YYEEEE in the germline V gene. Trimming took 0 bases from V and 1 from J, leaving 4 bases between them. In DNA form, the CDR3 reads TGTGCCAGCAGCTTGGCGGGGAACACTGAAGCTTTCTTT. It is translated as CASSLAGNTEAFF.

The gene calls are TRBV6-7 and TRBJ2-5, with 7 bases identical to TRBD1. TRBV6-7 is filed as an ORF, its function uncertain. The junction had 11 bases not matched to a gene; V was cut back by 5 bases and J by 2 bases. The CDR3 totals 16 residues. Here the CDR3 DNA reads TGTGCCAGCAGTCACGGGACAGTTACTTTTCAAGAGACCCAGTACTTC. Encoded protein: CASSHGTVTFQETQYF.

CDR3 amino acids: CACQPDRGGTEAFF. In nucleotides, the CDR3 is TGTGCCTGCCAACCGGACAGGGGTGGAACTGAAGCTTTCTTT. The chain employs TRBV30 and TRBJ1-1, with TRBD1 identical over 9 bases. The CDR3 is made up of 14 amino acids. In germline, CDR1 is GTSNPN, CDR2 SVGIG (reference sequence). The V gene end was trimmed by 6 bases and the J gene end by 5 bases; junction bases not matched to a gene: 10.

The CDR3 protein is CASSEYGQGGYTF. CDR3 nucleotide sequence: TGTGCCAGCAGTGAATACGGGCAGGGCGGCTACACCTTC. The V call is TRBV25-1, the J call TRBJ1-2; D is perhaps TRBD1 (5 bases). This CDR3 is built from 13 residues. The V and J ends lost 0 bases and 8 bases respectively, with 10 bases between them. CDR1 and CDR2 (germline): MGHDK, SYGVNS.

The J gene is TRBJ2-1, the V gene TRBV30; 7 bases align to TRBD1. The CDR3 consists of 14 residues. CDR1 GTSNPN and CDR2 SVGIG come from the germline V gene (reference sequence). The V gene end was trimmed by 4 bases and the J gene end by 6 bases; junction bases not matched to a gene: 9. CDR3 sequence: CAWIDLSGGNEQFF. CDR3 DNA sequence: TGTGCCTGGATCGACCTCTCAGGGGGCAATGAGCAGTTCTTC. Combining the CDR3 with reference TRBV30 and TRBJ2-1 gives the whole variable domain SQTIHQWPATLVQPVGSPLSLECTVEGTSNPNLYWYRQAAGRGLQLLFYSVGIGQISSEVPQNLSASRPQDRQFILSSKKLLLSDSGFYLCAWIDLSGGNEQFFGPGTRLTVL.